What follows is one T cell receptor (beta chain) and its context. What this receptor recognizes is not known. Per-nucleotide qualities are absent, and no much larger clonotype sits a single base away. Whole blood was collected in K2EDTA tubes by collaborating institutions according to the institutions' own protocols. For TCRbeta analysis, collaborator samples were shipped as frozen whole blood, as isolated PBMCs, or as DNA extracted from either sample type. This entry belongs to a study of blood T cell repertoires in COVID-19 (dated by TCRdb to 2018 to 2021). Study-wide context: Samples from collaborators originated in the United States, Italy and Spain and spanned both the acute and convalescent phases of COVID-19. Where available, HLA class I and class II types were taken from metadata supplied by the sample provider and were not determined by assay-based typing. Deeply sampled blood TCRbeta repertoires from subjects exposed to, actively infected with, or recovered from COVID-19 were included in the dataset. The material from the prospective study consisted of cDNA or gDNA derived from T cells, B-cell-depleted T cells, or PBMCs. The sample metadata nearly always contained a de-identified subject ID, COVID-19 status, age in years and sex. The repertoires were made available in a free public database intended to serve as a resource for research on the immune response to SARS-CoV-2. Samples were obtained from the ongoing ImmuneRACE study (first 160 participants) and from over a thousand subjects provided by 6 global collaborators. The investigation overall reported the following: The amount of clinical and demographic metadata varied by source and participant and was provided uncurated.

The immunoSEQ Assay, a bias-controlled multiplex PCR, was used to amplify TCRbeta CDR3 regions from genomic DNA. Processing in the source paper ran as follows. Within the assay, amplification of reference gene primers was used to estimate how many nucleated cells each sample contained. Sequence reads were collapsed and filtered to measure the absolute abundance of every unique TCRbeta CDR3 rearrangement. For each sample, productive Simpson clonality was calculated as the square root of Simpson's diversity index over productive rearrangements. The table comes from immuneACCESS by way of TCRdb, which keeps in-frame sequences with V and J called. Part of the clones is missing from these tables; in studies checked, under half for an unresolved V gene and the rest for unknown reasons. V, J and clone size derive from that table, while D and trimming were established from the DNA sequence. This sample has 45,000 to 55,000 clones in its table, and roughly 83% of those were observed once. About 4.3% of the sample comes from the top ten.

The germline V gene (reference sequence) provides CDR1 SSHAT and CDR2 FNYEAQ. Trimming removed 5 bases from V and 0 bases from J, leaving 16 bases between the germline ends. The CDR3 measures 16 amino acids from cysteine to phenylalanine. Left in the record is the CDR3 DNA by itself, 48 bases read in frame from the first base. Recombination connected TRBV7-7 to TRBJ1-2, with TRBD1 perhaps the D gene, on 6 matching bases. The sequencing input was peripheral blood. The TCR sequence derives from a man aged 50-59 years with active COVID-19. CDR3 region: CASSPGQLCSNYGYTF. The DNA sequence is TGTGCCAGCAGCCCCGGACAGTTATGCTCTAACTATGGCTACACCTTC.